This T cell receptor beta chain was sequenced in a study of Ad26.COV2.S vaccination and SARS-CoV-2 variants. Regarding treatment: some 20 received Ad26.COV2.S at low or high dose, single or two shots; several received placebo; per-sample allocation not given. Specimen acquisition occurred on day 63 following the initial vaccine or placebo injection. The V gene's germline CDR1 is MNHEY and CDR2 SVGEGT. V gave up 5 bases and J gave up 4 bases; unmatched junction bases: 10. This CDR3 region has 15 residues. Some clones are missing from TCRdb's copy, which holds only in-frame ones; the method was immunoSEQ multiplex PCR. The data contain 450,000 to 550,000 clones, nearly 90% of them seen just once; the ten biggest clones take up 1.5% to 2%. This clone was seen a single time.

Sample: peripheral blood, taken in a trial of Ad26.COV2.S vaccine versus placebo. The TCR comes from a person between 18 and 60 years old who received the Ad26.COV2.S COVID-19 vaccine or a placebo. The chain is built from TRBV6-2 or TRBV6-3 and TRBJ2-7, with TRBD2 matching 8 bases. The CDR3: CASSRAGVSMYEQYF. The CDR3 DNA sequence: TGTGCCAGCAGTCGAGCGGGGGTTTCAATGTACGAGCAGTACTTC.